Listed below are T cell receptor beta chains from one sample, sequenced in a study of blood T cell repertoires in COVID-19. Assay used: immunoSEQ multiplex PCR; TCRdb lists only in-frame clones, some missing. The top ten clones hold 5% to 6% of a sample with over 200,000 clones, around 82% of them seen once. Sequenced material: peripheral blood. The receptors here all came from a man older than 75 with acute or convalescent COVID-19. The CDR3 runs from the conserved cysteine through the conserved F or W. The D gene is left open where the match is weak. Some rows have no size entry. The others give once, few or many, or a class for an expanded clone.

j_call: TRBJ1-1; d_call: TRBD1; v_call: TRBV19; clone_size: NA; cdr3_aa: CASSPGTGGGTEAFF; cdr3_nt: TGTGCCAGTAGTCCCGGGACAGGAGGGGGCACTGAAGCTTTCTTT
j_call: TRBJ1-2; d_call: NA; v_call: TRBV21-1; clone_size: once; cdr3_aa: CASSSKIYGYTF; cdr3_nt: TGTGCCAGCAGCTCTAAGATATATGGCTACACCTTC
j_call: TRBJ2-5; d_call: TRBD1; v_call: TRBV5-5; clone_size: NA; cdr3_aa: CASSTGGWETQYF; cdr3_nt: TGTGCCAGCAGCACAGGGGGCTGGGAGACCCAGTACTTC
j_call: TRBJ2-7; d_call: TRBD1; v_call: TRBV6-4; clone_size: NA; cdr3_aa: CASIRTGPRTNEQYF; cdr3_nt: TGTGCCAGCATTCGGACAGGGCCCCGGACGAACGAGCAGTACTTC
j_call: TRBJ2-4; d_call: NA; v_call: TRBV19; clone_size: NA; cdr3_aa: CASANRLAKNIQYF; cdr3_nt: TGTGCCAGTGCCAACAGATTAGCCAAAAACATTCAGTACTTC
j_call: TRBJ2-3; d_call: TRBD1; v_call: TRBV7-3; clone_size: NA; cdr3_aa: CASSPTGGAGDTQYF; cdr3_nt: TGTGCCAGCAGCCCTACAGGGGGCGCCGGAGATACGCAGTATTTT
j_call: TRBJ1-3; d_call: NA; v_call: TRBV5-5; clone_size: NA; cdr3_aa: CASSPGLTSGNTIYF; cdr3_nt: TGTGCCAGCAGCCCAGGGCTAACCTCTGGAAACACCATATATTTT
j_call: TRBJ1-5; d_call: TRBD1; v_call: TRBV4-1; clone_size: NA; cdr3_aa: CASSQLGQGAGEPQHF; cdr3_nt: TGCGCCAGCAGCCAGCTTGGACAGGGGGCCGGGGAGCCCCAGCATTTT
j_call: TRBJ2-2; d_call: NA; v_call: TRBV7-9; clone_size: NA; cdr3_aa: CASSRVGQVTGELFF; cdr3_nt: TGTGCCAGCAGCCGGGTGGGGCAAGTCACCGGGGAGCTGTTTTTT
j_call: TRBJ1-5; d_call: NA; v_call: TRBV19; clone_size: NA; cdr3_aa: CASSMGGLYSNQPQHF; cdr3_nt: TGTGCCAGTAGTATGGGAGGGCTCTATAGCAATCAGCCCCAGCATTTT
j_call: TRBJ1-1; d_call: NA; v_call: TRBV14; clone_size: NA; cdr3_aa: CASSQPPVTEAFF; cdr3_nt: TGTGCCAGCAGCCAACCCCCGGTAACTGAAGCTTTCTTT
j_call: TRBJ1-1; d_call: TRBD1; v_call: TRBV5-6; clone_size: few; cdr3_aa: CASSTRDRLGGTEAFF; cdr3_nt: TGTGCCAGCAGCACCCGGGACAGGTTAGGCGGCACTGAAGCTTTCTTT
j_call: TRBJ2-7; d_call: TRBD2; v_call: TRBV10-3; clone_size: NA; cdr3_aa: CATTGTSVTYEQYF; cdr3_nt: TGTGCCACGACCGGGACTAGCGTAACCTACGAGCAGTACTTC
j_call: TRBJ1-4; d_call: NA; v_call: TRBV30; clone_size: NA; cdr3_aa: CAWSPREGEKLFF; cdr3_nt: TGTGCCTGGAGTCCTAGGGAGGGGGAAAAACTGTTTTTT
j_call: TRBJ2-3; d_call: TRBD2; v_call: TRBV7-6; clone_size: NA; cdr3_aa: CASSRGTSASSRPDTQYF; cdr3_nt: TGTGCCAGCAGCCGGGGGACTAGCGCCTCGTCCCGCCCAGATACGCAGTATTTT
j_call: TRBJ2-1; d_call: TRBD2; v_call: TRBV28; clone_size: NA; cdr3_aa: CASSLRRGVPYNEQFF; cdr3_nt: TGTGCCAGCAGTTTGAGGCGGGGGGTACCCTACAATGAGCAGTTCTTC
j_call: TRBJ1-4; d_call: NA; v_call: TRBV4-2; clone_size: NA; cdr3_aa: CASSQGSAVLGAEKLFF; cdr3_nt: TGTGCCAGCAGCCAAGGATCCGCCGTCCTGGGGGCTGAAAAACTGTTTTTT
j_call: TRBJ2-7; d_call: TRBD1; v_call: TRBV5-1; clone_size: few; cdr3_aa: CASRTTGQATYEQYF; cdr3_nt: TGCGCCAGCCGCACGACGGGACAGGCGACCTACGAGCAGTACTTC
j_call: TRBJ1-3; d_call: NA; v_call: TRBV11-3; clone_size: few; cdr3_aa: CASSGNQGNTIYF; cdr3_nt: TGTGCCAGCAGCGGAAACCAGGGTAACACCATATATTTT
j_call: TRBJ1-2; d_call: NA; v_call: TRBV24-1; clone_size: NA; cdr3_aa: CATSRGEANYGYTF; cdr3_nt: TGTGCCACCTCTCGCGGCGAAGCTAACTATGGCTACACCTTC
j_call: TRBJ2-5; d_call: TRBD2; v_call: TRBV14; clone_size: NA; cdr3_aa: CASSSLAGRIQETQYF; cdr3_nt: TGTGCCAGCAGCTCTCTAGCGGGGCGTATCCAAGAGACCCAGTACTTC
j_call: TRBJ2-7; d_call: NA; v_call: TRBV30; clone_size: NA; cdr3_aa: CAGSLPTSSYEQYF; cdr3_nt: TGTGCTGGGTCTTTACCAACTAGCTCCTACGAGCAGTACTTC
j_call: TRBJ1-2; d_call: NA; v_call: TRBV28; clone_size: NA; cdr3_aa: CASSLSGGGFSNYGYTF; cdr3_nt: TGTGCCAGCAGTTTATCGGGCGGGGGGTTCTCTAACTATGGCTACACCTTC
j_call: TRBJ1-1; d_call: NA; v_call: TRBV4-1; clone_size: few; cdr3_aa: CASSQGPRVNTEAFF; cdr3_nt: TGCGCCAGCAGCCAAGGTCCCAGGGTGAACACTGAAGCTTTCTTT
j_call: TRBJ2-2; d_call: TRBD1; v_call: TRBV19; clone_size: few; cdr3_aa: CASRPTGGAGGELFF; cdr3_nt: TGTGCCAGTAGACCGACAGGGGGTGCGGGCGGGGAGCTGTTTTTT
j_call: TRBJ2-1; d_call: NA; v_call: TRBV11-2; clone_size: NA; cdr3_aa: CASSFDAVADYNEQFF; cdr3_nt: TGTGCCAGCAGCTTTGACGCCGTAGCGGATTACAATGAGCAGTTCTTC
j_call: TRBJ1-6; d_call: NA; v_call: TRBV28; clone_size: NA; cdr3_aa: CASSQRGSYNSPLHF; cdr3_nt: TGTGCCAGCAGCCAGCGCGGTTCCTATAATTCACCCCTCCACTTT
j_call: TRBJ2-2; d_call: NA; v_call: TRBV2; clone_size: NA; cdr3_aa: CASTVKGESTGELFF; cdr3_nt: TGTGCCAGCACGGTGAAGGGGGAAAGCACCGGGGAGCTGTTTTTT